Listed below are T cell receptor beta chains from one sample, sequenced in a study of CD4 and CD8 cells across lung adenocarcinoma regions. A single record per CDR3 protein comes from TCRdb applying MiXCR to the PCR reads. This table holds 22,000 or so distinct CDR3 sequences, roughly half found once. The source material was CD8+ T cells from the center of a lung tumor. The receptors derive from a female donor with lung adenocarcinoma. The CD4 and CD8 labels of this study may be unreliable. Each CDR3 is given with its conserved first and last residue. D genes are given only for firm matches. Only part of the rows carry a size: once, few, many, or a class if the clone is expanded.

clone_size | d_call | j_call | v_call | cdr3_aa | cdr3_nt
- | - | TRBJ2-7 | TRBV27 | CAGGQGGRDQDTQYF | TGTGCCGGGGGTCAGGGGGGCAGGGACCAAGATACGCAGTACTTC
medium-sized | - | TRBJ2-1 | TRBV27 | CASSLSLPNYNEQFF | TGTGCCAGCAGTTTGAGTCTACCCAACTACAATGAGCAGTTCTTC
many | - | TRBJ2-5 | TRBV4-1 | CASSGRDPRETQYF | TGCGCCAGCAGCGGCCGGGATCCTCGGGAGACCCAGTACTTC
- | - | TRBJ2-2 | TRBV10-2 | CARAGGRESGELFF | TGCGCCAGGGCCGGGGGACGGGAGTCCGGGGAGCTGTTTTTT
- | TRBD1 | TRBJ2-7 | TRBV3-1 | CASGTGGYEQYF | TGTGCCAGCGGGACAGGGGGTTACGAGCAGTACTTC
few | TRBD1 | TRBJ1-1 | TRBV6-5 | CASSWDRGNTEAFF | TGTGCCAGCAGTTGGGACAGGGGGAACACTGAAGCTTTCTTT
once | TRBD2 | TRBJ2-1 | TRBV10-1 | CASSGLAGANDQFF | TGCGCCAGCAGTGGACTGGCGGGAGCCAATGATCAGTTCTTC
few | - | TRBJ2-3 | TRBV6-2/TRBV6-3 | CASSSGWGTDTQYF | TGTGCCAGCAGTTCCGGGTGGGGGACAGATACGCAGTATTTT
many | - | TRBJ2-1 | TRBV6-1 | CASSPPKYEQFF | TGTGCCAGCAGTCCTCCCAAGTATGAGCAGTTCTTC
- | - | TRBJ2-3 | TRBV27 | CARGAPDMQYF | TGTGCCCGCGGAGCTCCAGACATGCAGTATTTT
few | - | TRBJ2-5 | TRBV6-1 | CASSEQNSQETQYF | TGTGCCAGCAGTGAACAGAACAGCCAAGAGACCCAGTACTTC
- | - | TRBJ2-3 | TRBV6-5 | CASSYWGQGSKDTQYF | TGTGCCAGCAGTTACTGGGGTCAGGGGTCGAAAGATACACAGTATTTT
few | TRBD2 | TRBJ2-3 | TRBV6-1 | CASRNPSGAFTDTQYF | TGTGCCAGCAGGAACCCTAGCGGGGCGTTCACAGATACGCAGTATTTT
- | - | TRBJ2-6 | TRBV6-1 | CASSAPASGANVLTF | TGTGCCAGCAGTGCGCCCGCTTCTGGGGCCAACGTCCTGACTTTC
- | - | TRBJ2-2 | TRBV6-1 | CASTRVAGELFF | TGTGCCAGCACTCGAGTGGCCGGGGAGCTGTTTTTT